The 4 T cell receptor beta chains below all came from one sample that was sequenced in a study of shared clonotypes between healthy human individuals. The data were produced by immunoSEQ multiplex PCR, yet TCRdb's version contains in-frame clones alone and is incomplete. The top ten clones hold more than 10% of a sample with some 450,000 clones, more than 70% of them seen once. The sequenced material came from PBMCs. All receptors come from a middle-aged woman in good health. Some clones in this sample may be carry-over from other donors' samples.

This chain uses TRBV7-2 with TRBJ2-4; no clear D gene. CDR1 and CDR2 (germline): SGHTA, FQGNSA. The CDR3 sequence is 14 residues long. V was clipped by 2 bases and J by 5 bases, with 10 bases between them. The CDR3, as DNA: TGTGCCAGCAGCTTATGGAGTGGGGAAAACATTCAGTACTTC. Its translation is CASSLWSGENIQYF.

Comment on this clone: One base separates it from a far larger clone, so it is likely a read error. This same CDR3 is encoded by further DNA sequences in the sample. In DNA, the CDR3 is TGTGCCAGCAGTGAAGCAGGGGGCTCCGGTCAGCCCCAGCATTTT. It encodes CASSEAGGSGQPQHF. The chain is built from TRBV2 and TRBJ1-5; 7 bases align to TRBD1. After removal of 0 bases from V and 6 bases from J, the junction contained 5 bases not matched to a gene. The CDR3 contains 15 residues. Germline V CDR1 and CDR2: SNHLY, FYNNEI.

V is TRBV7-9 and J is TRBJ1-1; D might be TRBD1 (6 bases). V shed 5 bases and J shed 2 bases, with 12 bases lying between them. Germline V gives CDR1 SEHNR, CDR2 FQNEAQ (reference sequence). CDR3 size: 14 residues. As DNA, the CDR3 is TGTGCCAGCAGCACCCGACAGGAAAACACTGAAGCTTTCTTT. This encodes CASSTRQENTEAFF. Full variable domain (missing parts from reference TRBV7-9 and TRBJ1-1): DTGVSQNPRHKITKRGQNVTFRCDPISEHNRLYWYRQTLGQGPEFLTYFQNEAQLEKSRLLSDRFSAERPKGSFSTLEIQRTEQGDSAMYLCASSTRQENTEAFFGQGTRLTVV.

The V gene is TRBV7-6, the J gene TRBJ2-1; D is unclear. The CDR3 contains 11 residues. Germline V lookup: CDR1 SGHVS, CDR2 FNYEAQ. V lost 3 bases to trimming and J lost 10 bases, with 7 bases between them. The CDR3 DNA reads as TGTGCCAGCAGCTTGACCTCAGAGCAGTTCTTC. This gives the protein CASSLTSEQFF.